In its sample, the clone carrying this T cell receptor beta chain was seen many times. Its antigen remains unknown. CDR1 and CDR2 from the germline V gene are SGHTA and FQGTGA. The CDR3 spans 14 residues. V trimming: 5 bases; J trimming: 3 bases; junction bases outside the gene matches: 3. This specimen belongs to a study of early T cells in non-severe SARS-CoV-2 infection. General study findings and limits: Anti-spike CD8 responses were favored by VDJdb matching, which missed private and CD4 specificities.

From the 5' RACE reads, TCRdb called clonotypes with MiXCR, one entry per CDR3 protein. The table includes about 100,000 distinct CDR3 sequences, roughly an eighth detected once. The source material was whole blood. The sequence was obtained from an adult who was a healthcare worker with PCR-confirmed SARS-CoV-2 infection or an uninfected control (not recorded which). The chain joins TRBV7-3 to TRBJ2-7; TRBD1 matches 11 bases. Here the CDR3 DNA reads TGTGCCAGCAGCCCCGGGACAGGGGGCTACGAGCAGTACTTC. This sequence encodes CASSPGTGGYEQYF. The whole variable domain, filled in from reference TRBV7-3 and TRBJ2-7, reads GAGVSQTPSNKVTEKGKYVELRCDPISGHTALYWYRQSLGQGPEFLIYFQGTGAADDSGLPNDRFFAVRPEGSVSTLKIQRTERGDSAVYLCASSPGTGGYEQYFGPGTRLTVT.